These T cell receptor beta chains were read from a single sample in a study of human thymus T cells. TCRdb's copy holds only in-frame clones and misses some; the assay was immunoSEQ multiplex PCR. The sample includes around 45,000 clones, roughly 94% seen only once; the top ten take 0.15% to 0.2%. The sequenced sample consisted of blood. These receptors all stem from a girl in the first two years of life with a congenital heart defect but otherwise immunologically healthy. CDR3s include the opening cysteine and the closing phenylalanine or tryptophan. Fields, in order: J gene, clone size, V gene, D gene, CDR3 protein, CDR3 DNA. The D gene is left open where the match is weak. A clone size is listed for some rows: how often the clone was seen (once, few, many), or a class if it is expanded.

>TRBJ1-4|.|TRBV28|TRBD1
CASATGGGDEKLFF
TGTGCCAGTGCGACAGGGGGCGGGGATGAAAAACTGTTTTTT
>TRBJ1-2|once|TRBV30|TRBD1
CAWRGQYGYTF
TGTGCCTGGAGGGGACAGTATGGCTACACCTTC
>TRBJ1-1|.|TRBV6-6|.
CASSSSGGHTEAFF
TGTGCCAGCAGTTCCTCCGGCGGGCACACTGAAGCTTTCTTT
>TRBJ2-1|.|TRBV10-2|TRBD2
CASSERTRSGNEQFF
TGCGCCAGCAGTGAGAGGACTAGAAGCGGCAATGAGCAGTTCTTC
>TRBJ2-5|.|TRBV12-5|.
CASGLGRAVETQYF
TGTGCTAGTGGTTTGGGGAGGGCCGTGGAGACCCAGTACTTC
>TRBJ1-4|.|TRBV7-2|.
CASSLGGQVNEKLFF
TGTGCCAGCAGCTTAGGGGGACAAGTTAATGAAAAACTGTTTTTT
>TRBJ1-1|.|TRBV6-5|.
CASSYSKVKTEAFF
TGTGCCAGCAGTTACTCGAAGGTAAAGACTGAAGCTTTCTTT
>TRBJ1-3|.|TRBV7-2|.
CASSLVGGNGNTIYF
TGTGCCAGCAGCTTAGTGGGGGGAAATGGAAACACCATATATTTT
>TRBJ1-1|.|TRBV7-2|.
CASSLEGRGTEAFF
TGTGCCAGCAGCTTAGAGGGGAGGGGAACTGAAGCTTTCTTT
>TRBJ2-3|.|TRBV28|.
CASSSTGHSTDTQYF
TGTGCCAGCAGTTCGACAGGCCATAGCACAGATACGCAGTATTTT
>TRBJ1-4|.|TRBV2|.
CASSEVGTGNEKLFF
TGTGCCAGCAGCGAAGTGGGGACGGGTAATGAAAAACTGTTTTTT
>TRBJ2-7|few|TRBV4-1|TRBD1
CASSQEAGTGRYEQYF
TGCGCCAGCAGCCAAGAGGCCGGGACAGGTCGATACGAGCAGTACTTC
>TRBJ2-7|.|TRBV30|.
CAWSLMGHGGSYEQYF
TGTGCCTGGAGTCTAATGGGCCATGGGGGTTCCTACGAGCAGTACTTC
>TRBJ2-3|.|TRBV7-6|.
CASRYDSTDTQYF
TGTGCCAGCAGATATGATAGCACAGATACGCAGTATTTT
>TRBJ1-3|.|TRBV19|.
CASSPKRVSGNTIYF
TGTGCCAGTAGTCCCAAGAGGGTCTCTGGAAACACCATATATTTT
>TRBJ1-2|.|TRBV4-1|.
CASSQDYQFLGSDGYTF
TGCGCCAGCAGCCAAGACTATCAGTTCCTGGGATCGGATGGCTACACCTTC
>TRBJ2-7|once|TRBV7-9|.
CASRPRGGEQYF
TGTGCCAGCAGACCCCGTGGGGGCGAGCAGTACTTC
>TRBJ1-3|.|TRBV2|.
CASSGSLTGNTIYF
TGTGCCAGCAGTGGGTCTCTTACTGGAAACACCATATATTTT
>TRBJ2-1|.|TRBV7-2|.
CASSLALIIADEQFF
TGTGCCAGCAGCTTAGCGCTAATTATAGCCGATGAGCAGTTCTTC
>TRBJ1-1|once|TRBV9|.
CASSATGGNTEAFF
TGTGCCAGCAGCGCGACAGGTGGGAACACTGAAGCTTTCTTT
>TRBJ2-7|.|TRBV12-5|TRBD2
CASGLVAGAYEQYF
TGTGCTAGTGGTTTGGTAGCGGGAGCCTACGAGCAGTACTTC
>TRBJ2-7|.|TRBV27|.
CASSLGLTYEQYF
TGTGCCAGCAGTTTAGGACTAACCTACGAGCAGTACTTC
>TRBJ2-3|few|TRBV28|.
CASSLTSLSTDTQYF
TGTGCCAGCAGTTTAACGTCTCTCAGCACAGATACGCAGTATTTT
>TRBJ2-2|once|TRBV27|TRBD2
CASRLAINTGELFF
TGTGCCAGCAGACTAGCGATCAACACCGGGGAGCTGTTTTTT
>TRBJ2-1|.|TRBV30|.
CAWSLLGGGEQFF
TGTGCCTGGAGCCTCCTGGGTGGGGGTGAGCAGTTCTTC
>TRBJ1-5|.|TRBV27|TRBD1
CASRLTPGQGGGNQPQHF
TGTGCCAGCAGACTGACTCCGGGACAGGGGGGCGGCAATCAGCCCCAGCATTTT
>TRBJ2-1|.|TRBV4-1|.
CASSQDPGGYNEQFF
TGCGCCAGCAGCCAAGACCCTGGCGGATACAATGAGCAGTTCTTC
>TRBJ2-2|.|TRBV10-1|.
CASSERDTGELFF
TGCGCCAGCAGTGAGCGGGACACCGGGGAGCTGTTTTTT
>TRBJ2-7|.|TRBV7-9|TRBD1
CASSGISEQGFSYEQYF
TGTGCCAGCAGCGGGATATCAGAACAGGGGTTCTCCTACGAGCAGTACTTC
>TRBJ2-3|.|TRBV28|.
CASSALTDTQYF
TGTGCCAGCAGCGCCCTGACAGATACGCAGTATTTT
>TRBJ2-7|.|TRBV13|TRBD2
CASSFSGSSYEQYF
TGTGCCAGCAGCTTTAGCGGGAGCTCCTACGAGCAGTACTTC
>TRBJ2-7|.|TRBV4-1|.
CASSQTGTYYEQYF
TGCGCCAGCAGCCAGACCGGGACTTACTACGAGCAGTACTTC
>TRBJ1-1|.|TRBV21-1|.
CASTPGTEAFF
TGTGCCAGCACCCCAGGGACTGAAGCTTTCTTT
>TRBJ2-3|.|TRBV2|.
CASSRGGGRTDTQYF
TGTGCCAGCAGCAGGGGGGGAGGGCGCACAGATACGCAGTATTTT
>TRBJ2-7|.|TRBV6-5|.
CASSSVGATYEQYF
TGTGCCAGCAGTTCAGTCGGGGCGACCTACGAGCAGTACTTC
>TRBJ2-2|.|TRBV15|TRBD1
CATSSRQGAWSGELFF
TGTGCCACCAGCAGTAGACAGGGGGCCTGGTCCGGGGAGCTGTTTTTT
>TRBJ2-6|.|TRBV5-4|.
CAIPTVSISGANVLTF
TGTGCCATCCCGACAGTTTCTATCTCTGGGGCCAACGTCCTGACTTTC